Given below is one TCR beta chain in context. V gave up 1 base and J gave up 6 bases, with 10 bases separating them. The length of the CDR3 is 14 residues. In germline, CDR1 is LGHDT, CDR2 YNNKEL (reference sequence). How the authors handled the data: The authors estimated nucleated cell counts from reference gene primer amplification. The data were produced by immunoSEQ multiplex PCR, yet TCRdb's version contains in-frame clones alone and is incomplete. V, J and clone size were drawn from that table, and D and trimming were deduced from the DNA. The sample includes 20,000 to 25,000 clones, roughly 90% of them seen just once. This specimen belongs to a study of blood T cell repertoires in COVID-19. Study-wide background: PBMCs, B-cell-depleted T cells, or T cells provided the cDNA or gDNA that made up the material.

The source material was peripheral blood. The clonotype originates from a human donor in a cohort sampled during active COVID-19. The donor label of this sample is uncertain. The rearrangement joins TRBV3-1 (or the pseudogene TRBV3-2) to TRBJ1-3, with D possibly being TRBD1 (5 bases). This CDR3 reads CASSQGGGENTIYF. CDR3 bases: TGTGCCAGCAGCCAAGGGGGGGGTGAAAACACCATATATTTT.